Listed below are T cell receptor beta chains from one sample, sequenced in a study of early T cells in non-severe SARS-CoV-2 infection. TCRdb used MiXCR to reprocess the 5' RACE reads, holding one entry per CDR3 protein. Here the sample spans about 110,000 distinct CDR3 sequences, 9.5% to 13% being singletons. The material sequenced was whole blood. The receptor source for this set is an adult who was a healthcare worker with PCR-confirmed SARS-CoV-2 infection or an uninfected control (not recorded which). Both conserved end residues are part of each CDR3. Expanded clones get a size class; other rows say once, few or many, or leave the size out.

J gene | clone size | V gene | CDR3 protein
TRBJ2-3 | . | TRBV10-3 | CAISSGSVDTQYF
TRBJ2-1 | . | TRBV2 | CASSKGRGGQSNNEQFF
TRBJ2-7 | few | TRBV5-1 | CASSLRTSGSYEQYF
TRBJ2-5 | . | TRBV11-1 | CASSLSISGSETQYF
TRBJ2-7 | . | TRBV27 | CASSPRPAYEQYF
TRBJ2-7 | few | TRBV6-5 | CASTLDAGSEQYF
TRBJ2-1 | medium-sized | TRBV3-1 | CASSQAVSSYNEQFF
TRBJ2-3 | few | TRBV6-1 | CASSEVASGSDTQYF
TRBJ2-3 | . | TRBV20-1 | CSAREAPAGNTDTQYF
TRBJ2-1 | many | TRBV12-3/TRBV12-4 | CASSLAMDNEQFF
TRBJ2-3 | few | TRBV5-4 | CASSLEVADTQYF
TRBJ2-3 | many | TRBV6-4 | CASSDSGLRSTDTQYF
TRBJ1-2 | . | TRBV18 | CASSPGGVDGYTF
TRBJ1-2 | . | TRBV3-1 | CASSQDPGPRGHGYTF
TRBJ2-7 | . | TRBV5-1 | CASSLEDRVTYEQYF
TRBJ1-5 | . | TRBV7-3 | CASSLWAGVEFNQPQHF
TRBJ1-1 | few | TRBV4-2 | CASSQDSRAAFF
TRBJ2-7 | few | TRBV12-3/TRBV12-4 | CASSVMGKQYF
TRBJ2-3 | . | TRBV7-9 | CASSLERGETDTQYF
TRBJ2-2 | . | TRBV6-2/TRBV6-3 | CASRRNTGELFF
TRBJ2-1 | . | TRBV7-8 | CASSLELAEQFF
TRBJ1-1 | . | TRBV7-2 | CASSANSWLAGEAFF
TRBJ1-5 | few | TRBV20-1 | CSARGTVSNQPQHF
TRBJ2-2 | . | TRBV6-5 | CASSRVRQNTGELFF
TRBJ2-7 | few | TRBV19 | CASSLQGVSSYEQYF
TRBJ2-3 | many | TRBV11-3 | CASSFSGPGQGQDTQYF
TRBJ1-3 | few | TRBV6-5 | CASSFQGRGNTIYF
TRBJ2-2 | many | TRBV9 | CASSIRDRDTGELFF
TRBJ1-1 | many | TRBV6-6 | CASSDTGGKGTEAFF
TRBJ2-7 | . | TRBV19 | CASSIGSRGQLYEQYF
TRBJ1-5 | few | TRBV2 | CASILESNQPQHF
TRBJ2-2 | many | TRBV7-6 | CASSSGLAGGGTGELFF
TRBJ2-3 | many | TRBV11-2 | CASSLRSRTDTQYF
TRBJ2-7 | few | TRBV2 | CASSDRLSYEQYF
TRBJ1-3 | . | TRBV5-5 | CASSLAQGNSGNTIYF
TRBJ1-6 | few | TRBV9 | CASSVGGSSPLHF
TRBJ2-5 | . | TRBV27 | CASSLTANQETQYF
TRBJ2-7 | few | TRBV27 | CASSLSVGALYEQYF
TRBJ2-3 | . | TRBV30 | CAWSGAALDTQYF
TRBJ2-1 | few | TRBV5-1 | CASSHGTAEDEQFF
TRBJ2-1 | many | TRBV11-2 | CASRTGPGLSDEQFF
TRBJ2-3 | many | TRBV29-1 | CSPEVADTQYF
TRBJ2-1 | many | TRBV5-1 | CASSPTSGGRNEQFF
TRBJ1-4 | many | TRBV5-1 | CASSRAQGPEKLFF
TRBJ2-3 | many | TRBV20-1 | CSASPLAGRTDTQYF
TRBJ2-7 | few | TRBV27 | CASSLSPGSSYEQYF
TRBJ2-7 | few | TRBV20-1 | CSAPRGPGDEQYF
TRBJ2-7 | many | TRBV5-4 | CASSFSDRGGLSYEQYF
TRBJ2-7 | few | TRBV12-3/TRBV12-4 | CASRAQAGSYEQYF
TRBJ2-2 | . | TRBV9 | CASSALAGVNAGELFF
TRBJ2-3 | . | TRBV5-1 | CASSLAGRSADTQYF
TRBJ2-1 | many | TRBV12-5 | CASGLITSGRFYNEQFF
TRBJ2-3 | few | TRBV6-5 | CASSGAGGRTDTQYF
TRBJ2-1 | few | TRBV5-4 | CASSNGRGTYNEQFF
TRBJ1-1 | many | TRBV12-3/TRBV12-4 | CASSLDGDTEAFF